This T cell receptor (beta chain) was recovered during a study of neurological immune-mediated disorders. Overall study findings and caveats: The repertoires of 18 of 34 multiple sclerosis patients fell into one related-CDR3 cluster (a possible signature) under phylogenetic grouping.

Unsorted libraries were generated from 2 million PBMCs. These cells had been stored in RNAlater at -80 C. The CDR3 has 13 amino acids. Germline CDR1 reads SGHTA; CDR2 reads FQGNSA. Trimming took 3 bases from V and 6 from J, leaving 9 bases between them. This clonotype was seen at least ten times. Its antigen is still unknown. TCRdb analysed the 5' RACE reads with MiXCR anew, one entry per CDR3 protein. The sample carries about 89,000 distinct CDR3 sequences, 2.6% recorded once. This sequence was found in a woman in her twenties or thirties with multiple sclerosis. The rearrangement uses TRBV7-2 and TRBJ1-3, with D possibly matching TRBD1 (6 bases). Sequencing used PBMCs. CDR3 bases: TGTGCCAGCAGCTTCCGACAGGAAAACACCATATATTTT. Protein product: CASSFRQENTIYF. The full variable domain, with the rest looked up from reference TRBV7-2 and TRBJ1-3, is GAGVSQSPSNKVTEKGKDVELRCDPISGHTALYWYRQSLGQGLEFLIYFQGNSAPDKSGLPSDRFSAERTGGSVSTLTIQRTQQEDSAVYLCASSFRQENTIYFGEGSWLTVV.